A selection of T cell receptor beta chains follows, all from one sample in a study of post-analysis software for immune sequencing data. MiXCR, run by TCRdb on the PCR reads, gives a single entry per CDR3 protein. The sample yields roughly 730,000 distinct CDR3 sequences, 25% to 30% seen once. The source material was blood. All receptors derive from a girl aged 5 to 17 with multiple sclerosis. Both conserved end residues are part of each CDR3. D genes are given only for firm matches. Rows give clone size only sometimes, using once, few, many, or a class for an expanded clone.

V gene	clone size	J gene	D gene	CDR3 protein	CDR3 DNA
TRBV20-1	-	TRBJ2-5	TRBD1	CSATPSHGQGMRETQYF	TGCAGTGCTACTCCTTCGCACGGACAGGGAATGAGGGAGACCCAGTACTTC
TRBV5-1	-	TRBJ1-6	-	CASSFQGHASPLHF	TGCGCCAGCAGCTTTCAGGGTCACGCTTCACCCCTCCACTTT
TRBV4-3	few	TRBJ2-4	-	CASSRGGGTENIQYF	TGCGCCAGCAGCCGGGGAGGCGGGACTGAAAACATTCAGTACTTC
TRBV29-1	few	TRBJ2-5	-	CSAWTGQETQYF	TGCAGCGCCTGGACTGGACAAGAGACCCAGTACTTC
TRBV20-1	few	TRBJ2-1	-	CSAGWGEQFF	TGCAGTGCGGGCTGGGGTGAGCAGTTCTTC
TRBV28	-	TRBJ2-1	TRBD2	CASSLLTSGSLGNEQFF	TGTGCCAGCAGTTTATTAACTAGCGGGAGTCTGGGCAATGAGCAGTTCTTC
TRBV7-2	once	TRBJ2-3	-	CASIPTGSPVYTQYF	TGTGCCAGCATCCCCACCGGGTCGCCTGTATATACGCAGTATTTT
TRBV6-2/TRBV6-3	-	TRBJ2-1	TRBD2	CASKNGGGYYNEQFF	TGTGCCAGCAAAAACGGGGGGGGATACTACAATGAGCAGTTCTTC
TRBV9	-	TRBJ2-5	-	CASSGRYQETQYF	TGTGCCAGCAGCGGTCGGTACCAAGAGACCCAGTACTTC
TRBV7-9	few	TRBJ1-5	-	CASSLEAGPQHF	TGTGCCAGCAGCTTAGAGGCTGGACCCCAGCATTTT
TRBV4-1	-	TRBJ2-7	-	CASSQSSGVGEQYF	TGCGCCAGCAGCCAATCCTCAGGGGTGGGCGAGCAGTACTTC
TRBV27	-	TRBJ1-2	TRBD1	CASKGARTGAYGYTF	TGTGCCAGCAAGGGGGCTCGGACGGGGGCATATGGCTACACCTTC
TRBV19	-	TRBJ1-2	-	CASSIFAGKDYGYTF	TGTGCCAGTAGTATATTCGCAGGGAAGGACTATGGCTACACCTTC
TRBV20-1	-	TRBJ1-5	-	CSARDGEGGLDQPQHF	TGCAGTGCTAGAGATGGGGAGGGCGGATTGGATCAGCCCCAGCATTTT
TRBV6-1	few	TRBJ1-2	TRBD1	CASSGVETGGNNGYTF	TGTGCCAGCAGTGGGGTAGAGACAGGGGGAAATAATGGCTACACCTTC
TRBV6-5	few	TRBJ2-5	-	CASSLYLGDETQYF	TGTGCCAGCAGTTTATACCTAGGGGACGAGACCCAGTACTTC
TRBV13	-	TRBJ2-1	TRBD1	CASRRRDRRNNEQFF	TGTGCCAGCAGACGCCGGGACAGAAGGAACAATGAGCAGTTCTTC
TRBV7-2	-	TRBJ2-7	-	CASSLASSGPREQYF	TGTGCCAGCAGCTTAGCTTCAAGCGGTCCGCGCGAGCAGTACTTC
TRBV6-1	few	TRBJ1-5	-	CASSEGPYLRGTQQPQHF	TGTGCCAGCAGTGAGGGCCCTTACCTGAGGGGGACACAACAGCCCCAGCATTTT
TRBV12-3/TRBV12-4	-	TRBJ2-5	-	CASSLARWGGAQETQYF	TGTGCCAGCAGTTTAGCGCGCTGGGGCGGGGCACAGGAGACCCAGTACTTC